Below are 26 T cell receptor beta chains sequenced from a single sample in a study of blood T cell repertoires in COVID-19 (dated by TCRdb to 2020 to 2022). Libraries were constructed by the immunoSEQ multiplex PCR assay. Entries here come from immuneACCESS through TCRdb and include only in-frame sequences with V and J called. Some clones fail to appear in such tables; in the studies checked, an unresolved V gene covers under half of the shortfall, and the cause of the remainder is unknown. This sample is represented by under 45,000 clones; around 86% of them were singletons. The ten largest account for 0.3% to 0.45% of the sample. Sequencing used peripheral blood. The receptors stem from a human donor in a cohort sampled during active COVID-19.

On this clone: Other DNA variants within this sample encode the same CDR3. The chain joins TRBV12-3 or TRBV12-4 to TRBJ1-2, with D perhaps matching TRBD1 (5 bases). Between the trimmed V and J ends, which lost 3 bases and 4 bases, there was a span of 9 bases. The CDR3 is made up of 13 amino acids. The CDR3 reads CASSLGGGYGYTF. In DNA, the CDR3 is TGTGCCAGCAGTTTGGGGGGGGGCTATGGCTACACCTTC.

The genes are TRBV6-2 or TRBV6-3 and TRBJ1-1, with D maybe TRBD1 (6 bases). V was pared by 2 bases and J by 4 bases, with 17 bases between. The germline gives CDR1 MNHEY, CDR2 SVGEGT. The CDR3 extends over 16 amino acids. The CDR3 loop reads CASSYETRGGSTEAFF. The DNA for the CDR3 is TGTGCCAGCAGTTACGAGACCAGGGGCGGTAGCACTGAAGCTTTCTTT.

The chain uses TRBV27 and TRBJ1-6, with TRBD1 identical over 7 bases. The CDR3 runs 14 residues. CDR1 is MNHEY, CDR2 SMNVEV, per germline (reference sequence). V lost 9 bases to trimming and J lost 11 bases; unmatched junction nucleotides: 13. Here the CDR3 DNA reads TGTGCCAGTAAGGGGGCAGGGGAAGGGACACCCCTCCACTTT. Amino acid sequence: CASKGAGEGTPLHF.

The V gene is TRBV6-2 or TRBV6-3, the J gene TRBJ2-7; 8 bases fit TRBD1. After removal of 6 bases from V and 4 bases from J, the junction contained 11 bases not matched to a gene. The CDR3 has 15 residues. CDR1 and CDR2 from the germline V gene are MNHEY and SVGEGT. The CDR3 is CASSEPGTGRYEQYF. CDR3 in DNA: TGTGCCAGCAGCGAGCCCGGGACAGGAAGGTACGAGCAGTACTTC.

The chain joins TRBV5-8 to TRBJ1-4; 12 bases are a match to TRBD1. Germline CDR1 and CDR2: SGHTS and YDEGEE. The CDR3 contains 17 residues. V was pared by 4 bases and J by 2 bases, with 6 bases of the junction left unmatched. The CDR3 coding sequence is TGTGCCAGCAGCGAACCGGGACAGGGGGCGACTAATGAAAAACTGTTTTTT. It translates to CASSEPGQGATNEKLFF.

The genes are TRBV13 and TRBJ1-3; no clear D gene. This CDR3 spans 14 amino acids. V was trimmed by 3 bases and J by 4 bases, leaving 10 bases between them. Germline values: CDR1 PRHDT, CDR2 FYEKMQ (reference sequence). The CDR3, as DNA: TGTGCCAGCAGCTTGAGGGCGGGCGGAAACACCATATATTTT. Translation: CASSLRAGGNTIYF.

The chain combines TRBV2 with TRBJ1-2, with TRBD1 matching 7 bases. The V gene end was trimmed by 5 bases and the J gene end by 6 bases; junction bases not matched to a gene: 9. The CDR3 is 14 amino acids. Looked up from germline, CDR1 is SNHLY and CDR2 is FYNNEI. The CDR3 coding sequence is TGTGCCAGCAGTTCAGGACCCAGGGGGGATGGCTACACCTTC. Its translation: CASSSGPRGDGYTF. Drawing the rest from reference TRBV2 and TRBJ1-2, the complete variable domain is EPEVTQTPSHQVTQMGQEVILRCVPISNHLYFYWYRQILGQKVEFLVSFYNNEISEKSEIFDDQFSVERPDGSNFTLKIRSTKLEDSAMYFCASSSGPRGDGYTFGSGTRLTVV.

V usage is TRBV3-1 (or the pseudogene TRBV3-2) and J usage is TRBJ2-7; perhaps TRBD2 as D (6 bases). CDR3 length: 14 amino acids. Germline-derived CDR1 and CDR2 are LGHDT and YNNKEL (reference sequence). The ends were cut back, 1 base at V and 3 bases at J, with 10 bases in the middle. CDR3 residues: CASSQGTGDYEQYF. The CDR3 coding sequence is TGTGCCAGCAGCCAAGGTACGGGAGACTACGAGCAGTACTTC.

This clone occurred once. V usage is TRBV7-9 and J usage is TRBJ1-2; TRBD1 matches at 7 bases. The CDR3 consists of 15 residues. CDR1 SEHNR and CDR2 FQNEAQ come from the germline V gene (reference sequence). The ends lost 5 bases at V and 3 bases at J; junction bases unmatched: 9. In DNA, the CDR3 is TGTGCCAGCAGCCTCCCATGGGACAGAGACTATGGCTACACCTTC. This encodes CASSLPWDRDYGYTF.

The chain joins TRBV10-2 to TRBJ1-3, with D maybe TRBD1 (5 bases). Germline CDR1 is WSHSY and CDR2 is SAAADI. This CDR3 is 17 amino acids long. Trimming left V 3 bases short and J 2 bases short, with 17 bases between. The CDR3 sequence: CASSDGGRGTAGNTIYF. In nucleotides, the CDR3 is TGCGCCAGCAGTGACGGAGGTCGGGGGACTGCTGGAAACACCATATATTTT.

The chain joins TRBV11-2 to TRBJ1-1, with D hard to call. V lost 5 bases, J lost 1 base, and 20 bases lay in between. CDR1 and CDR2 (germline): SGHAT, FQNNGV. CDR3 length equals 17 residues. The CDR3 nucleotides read TGTGCCAGCAGCCTGCGTAGGTGGGGAGGAAAGAACACTGAAGCTTTCTTT. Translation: CASSLRRWGGKNTEAFF.

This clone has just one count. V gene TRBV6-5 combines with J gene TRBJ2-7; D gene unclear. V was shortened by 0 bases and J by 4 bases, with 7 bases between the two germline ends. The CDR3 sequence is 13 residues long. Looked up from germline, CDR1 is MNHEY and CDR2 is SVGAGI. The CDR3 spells CASSYSRDYEQYF. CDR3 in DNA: TGTGCCAGCAGTTACTCTCGAGATTACGAGCAGTACTTC.

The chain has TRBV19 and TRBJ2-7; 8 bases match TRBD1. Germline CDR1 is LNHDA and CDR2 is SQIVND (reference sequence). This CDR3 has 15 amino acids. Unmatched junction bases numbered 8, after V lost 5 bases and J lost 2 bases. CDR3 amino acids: CASSETGTGTYEQYF. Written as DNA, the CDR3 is TGTGCCAGTAGTGAGACCGGGACAGGAACCTACGAGCAGTACTTC.

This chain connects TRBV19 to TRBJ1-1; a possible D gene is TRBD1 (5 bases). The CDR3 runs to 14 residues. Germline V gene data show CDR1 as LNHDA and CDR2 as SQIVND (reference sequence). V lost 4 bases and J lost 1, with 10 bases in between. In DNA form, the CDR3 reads TGTGCCAGTAGTACGGGACTTCCGAACACTGAAGCTTTCTTT. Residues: CASSTGLPNTEAFF.

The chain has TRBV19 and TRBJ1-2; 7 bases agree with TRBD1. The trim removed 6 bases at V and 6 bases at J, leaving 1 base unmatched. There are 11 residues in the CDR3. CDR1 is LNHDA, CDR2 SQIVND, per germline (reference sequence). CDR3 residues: CASRQGNGYTF. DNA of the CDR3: TGTGCCAGTAGACAGGGGAATGGCTACACCTTC. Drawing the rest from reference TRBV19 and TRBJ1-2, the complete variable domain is DGGITQSPKYLFRKEGQNVTLSCEQNLNHDAMYWYRQDPGQGLRLIYYSQIVNDFQKGDIAEGYSVSREKKESFPLTVTSAQKNPTAFYLCASRQGNGYTFGSGTRLTVV.

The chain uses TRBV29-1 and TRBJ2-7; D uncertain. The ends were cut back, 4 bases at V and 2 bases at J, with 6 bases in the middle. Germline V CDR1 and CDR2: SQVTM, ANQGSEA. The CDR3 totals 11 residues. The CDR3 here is CSVVSAYEQYF. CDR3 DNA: TGCAGCGTTGTCTCAGCCTACGAGCAGTACTTC.

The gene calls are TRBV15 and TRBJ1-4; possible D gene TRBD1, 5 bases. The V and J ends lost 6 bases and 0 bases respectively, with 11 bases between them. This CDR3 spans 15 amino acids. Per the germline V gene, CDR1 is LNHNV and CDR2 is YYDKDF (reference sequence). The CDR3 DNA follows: TGTGCCACCAGGGCTGGGGGGACAACTAATGAAAAACTGTTTTTT. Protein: CATRAGGTTNEKLFF.

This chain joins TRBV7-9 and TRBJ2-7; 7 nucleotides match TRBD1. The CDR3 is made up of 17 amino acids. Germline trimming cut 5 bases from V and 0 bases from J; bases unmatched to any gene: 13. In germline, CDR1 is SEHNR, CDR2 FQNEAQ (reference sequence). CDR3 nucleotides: TGTGCCAGCAGCCTAAGACCGGGGACAGCTCCCTCCTACGAGCAGTACTTC. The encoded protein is CASSLRPGTAPSYEQYF.

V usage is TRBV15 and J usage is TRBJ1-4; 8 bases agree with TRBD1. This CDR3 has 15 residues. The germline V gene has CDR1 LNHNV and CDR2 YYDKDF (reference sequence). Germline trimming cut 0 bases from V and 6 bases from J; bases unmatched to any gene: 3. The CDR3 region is CATSRETGEYEKLFF. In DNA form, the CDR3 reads TGTGCCACCAGCAGAGAGACAGGGGAGTATGAAAAACTGTTTTTT.

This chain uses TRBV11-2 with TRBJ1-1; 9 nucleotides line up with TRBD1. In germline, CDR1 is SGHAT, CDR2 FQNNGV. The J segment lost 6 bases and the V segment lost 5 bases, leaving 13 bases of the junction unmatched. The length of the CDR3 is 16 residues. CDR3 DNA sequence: TGTGCCAGCAGCCGAGGTCGCCGGGACAGGGATCCTGAAGCTTTCTTT. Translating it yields CASSRGRRDRDPEAFF.

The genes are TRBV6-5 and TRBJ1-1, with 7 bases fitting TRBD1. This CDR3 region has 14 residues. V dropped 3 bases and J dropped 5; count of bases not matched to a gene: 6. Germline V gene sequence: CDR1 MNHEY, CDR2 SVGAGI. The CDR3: CASSYQGGQTEAFF. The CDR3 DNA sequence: TGTGCCAGCAGTTATCAGGGGGGCCAGACTGAAGCTTTCTTT.

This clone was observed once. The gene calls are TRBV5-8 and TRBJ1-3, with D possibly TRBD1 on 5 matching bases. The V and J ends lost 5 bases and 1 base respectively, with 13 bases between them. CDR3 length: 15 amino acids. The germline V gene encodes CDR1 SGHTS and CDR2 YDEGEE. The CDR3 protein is CASSLGVSSGNTIYF. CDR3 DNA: TGTGCCAGCAGTTTAGGGGTCTCTTCTGGAAACACCATATATTTT.

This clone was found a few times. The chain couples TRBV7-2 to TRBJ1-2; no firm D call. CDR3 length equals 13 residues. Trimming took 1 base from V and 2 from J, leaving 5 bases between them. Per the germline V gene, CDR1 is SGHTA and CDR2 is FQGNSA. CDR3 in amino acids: CASSLDSNYGYTF. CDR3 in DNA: TGTGCCAGCAGCTTAGACAGCAACTATGGCTACACCTTC.

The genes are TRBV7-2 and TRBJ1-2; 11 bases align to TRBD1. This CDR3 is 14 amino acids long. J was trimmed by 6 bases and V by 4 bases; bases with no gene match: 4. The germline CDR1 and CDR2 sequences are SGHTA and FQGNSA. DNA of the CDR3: TGTGCCAGCAGCTCGAAGGGACAGGGGGATGGCTACACCTTC. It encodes CASSSKGQGDGYTF. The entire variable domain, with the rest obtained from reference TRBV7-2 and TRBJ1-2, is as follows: GAGVSQSPSNKVTEKGKDVELRCDPISGHTALYWYRQSLGQGLEFLIYFQGNSAPDKSGLPSDRFSAERTGGSVSTLTIQRTQQEDSAVYLCASSSKGQGDGYTFGSGTRLTVV.

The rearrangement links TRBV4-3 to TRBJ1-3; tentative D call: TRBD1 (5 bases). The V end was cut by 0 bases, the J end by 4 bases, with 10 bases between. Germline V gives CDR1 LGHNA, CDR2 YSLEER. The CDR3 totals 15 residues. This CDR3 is CASSQEPGPGNTIYF. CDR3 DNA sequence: TGCGCCAGCAGCCAAGAGCCAGGGCCCGGAAACACCATATATTTT.

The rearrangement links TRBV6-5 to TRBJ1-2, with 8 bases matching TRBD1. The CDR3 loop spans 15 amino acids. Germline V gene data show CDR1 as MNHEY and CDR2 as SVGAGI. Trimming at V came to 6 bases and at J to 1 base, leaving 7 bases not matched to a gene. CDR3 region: CASRPLQGDNYGYTF. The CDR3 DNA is TGTGCCAGCAGGCCATTACAGGGGGATAACTATGGCTACACCTTC.